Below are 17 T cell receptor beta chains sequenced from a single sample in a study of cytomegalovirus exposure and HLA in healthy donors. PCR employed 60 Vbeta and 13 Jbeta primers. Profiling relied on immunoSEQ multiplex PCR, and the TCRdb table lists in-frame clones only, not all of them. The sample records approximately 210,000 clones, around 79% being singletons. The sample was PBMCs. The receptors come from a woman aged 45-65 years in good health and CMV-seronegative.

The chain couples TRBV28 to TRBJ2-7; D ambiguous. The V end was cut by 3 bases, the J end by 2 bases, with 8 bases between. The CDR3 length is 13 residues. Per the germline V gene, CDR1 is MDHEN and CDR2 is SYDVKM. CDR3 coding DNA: TGTGCCAGCAGTTTCGGTGAAGCCTACGAGCAGTACTTC. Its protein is CASSFGEAYEQYF.

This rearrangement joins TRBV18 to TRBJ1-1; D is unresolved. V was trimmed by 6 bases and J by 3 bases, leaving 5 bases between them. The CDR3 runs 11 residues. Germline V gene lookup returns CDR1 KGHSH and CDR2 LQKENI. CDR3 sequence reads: CASSRDTEAFF. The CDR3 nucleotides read TGTGCCAGCTCTCGGGACACTGAAGCTTTCTTT.

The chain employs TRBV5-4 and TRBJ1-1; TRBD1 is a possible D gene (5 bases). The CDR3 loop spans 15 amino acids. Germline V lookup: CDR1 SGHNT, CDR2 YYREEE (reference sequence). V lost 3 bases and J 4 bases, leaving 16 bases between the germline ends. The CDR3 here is CASSSPGGWSTEAFF. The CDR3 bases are TGTGCCAGCAGCTCGCCCGGGGGATGGAGCACTGAAGCTTTCTTT.

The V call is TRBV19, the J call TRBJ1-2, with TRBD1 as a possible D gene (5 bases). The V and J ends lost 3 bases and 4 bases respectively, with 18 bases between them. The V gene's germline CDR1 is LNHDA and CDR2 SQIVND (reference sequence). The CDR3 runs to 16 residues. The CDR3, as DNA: TGTGCCAGTAGTATCCGGGACTTTAATTCAGGCTATGGCTACACCTTC. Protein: CASSIRDFNSGYGYTF.

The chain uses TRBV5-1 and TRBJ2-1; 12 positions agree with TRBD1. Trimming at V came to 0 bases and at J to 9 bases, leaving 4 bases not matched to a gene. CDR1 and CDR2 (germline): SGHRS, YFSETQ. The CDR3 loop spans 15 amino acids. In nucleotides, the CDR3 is TGCGCCAGCAGCTTGGGGGGGACAGGGGGCTTTGAGCAGTTCTTC. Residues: CASSLGGTGGFEQFF.

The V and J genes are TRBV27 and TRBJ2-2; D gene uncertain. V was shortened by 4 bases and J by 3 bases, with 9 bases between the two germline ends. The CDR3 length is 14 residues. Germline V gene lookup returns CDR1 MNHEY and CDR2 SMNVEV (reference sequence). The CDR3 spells CASSYSTYTGELFF. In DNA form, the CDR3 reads TGTGCCAGCAGTTATAGCACTTACACCGGGGAGCTGTTTTTT.

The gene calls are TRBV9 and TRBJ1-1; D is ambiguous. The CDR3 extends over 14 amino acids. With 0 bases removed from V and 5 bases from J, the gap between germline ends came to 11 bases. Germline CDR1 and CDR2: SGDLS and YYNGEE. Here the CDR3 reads CASSVDGGGTEAFF. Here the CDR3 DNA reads TGTGCCAGCAGCGTAGATGGCGGCGGGACTGAAGCTTTCTTT.

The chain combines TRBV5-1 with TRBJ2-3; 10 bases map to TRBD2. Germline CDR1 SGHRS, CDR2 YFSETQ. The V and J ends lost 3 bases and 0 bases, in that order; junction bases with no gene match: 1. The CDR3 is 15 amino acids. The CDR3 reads CASSSSGGSTDTQYF. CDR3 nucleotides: TGCGCCAGCAGCTCTAGCGGGGGAAGCACAGATACGCAGTATTTT.

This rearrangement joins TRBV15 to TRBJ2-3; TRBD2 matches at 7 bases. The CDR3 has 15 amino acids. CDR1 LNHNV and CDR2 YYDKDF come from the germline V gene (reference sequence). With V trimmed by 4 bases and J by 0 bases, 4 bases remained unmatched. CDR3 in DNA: TGTGCCACCAGCACTAGCGGAGCTAGCACAGATACGCAGTATTTT. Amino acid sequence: CATSTSGASTDTQYF.

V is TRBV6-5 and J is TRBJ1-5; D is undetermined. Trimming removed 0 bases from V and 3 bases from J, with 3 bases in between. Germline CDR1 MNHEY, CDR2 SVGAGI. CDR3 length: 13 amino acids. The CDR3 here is CASSYSHNQPQHF. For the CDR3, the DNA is TGTGCCAGCAGTTACTCCCACAATCAGCCCCAGCATTTT.

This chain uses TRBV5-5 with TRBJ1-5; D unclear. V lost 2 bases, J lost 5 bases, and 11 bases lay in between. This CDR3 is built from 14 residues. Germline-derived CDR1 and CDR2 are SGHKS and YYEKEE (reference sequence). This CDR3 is CASSFGGDYQPQHF. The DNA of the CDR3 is TGTGCCAGCAGCTTCGGCGGGGATTATCAGCCCCAGCATTTT.

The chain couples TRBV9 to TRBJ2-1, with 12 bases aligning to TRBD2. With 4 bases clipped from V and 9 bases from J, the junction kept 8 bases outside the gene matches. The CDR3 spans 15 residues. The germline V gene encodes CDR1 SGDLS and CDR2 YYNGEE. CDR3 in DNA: TGTGCCAGCAGCCTTCGGACTAGCGGGGAGGCTGAGCAGTTCTTC. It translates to CASSLRTSGEAEQFF. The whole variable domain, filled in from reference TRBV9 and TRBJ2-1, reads DSGVTQTPKHLITATGQRVTLRCSPRSGDLSVYWYQQSLDQGLQFLIQYYNGEERAKGNILERFSAQQFPDLHSELNLSSLELGDSALYFCASSLRTSGEAEQFFGPGTRLTVL.

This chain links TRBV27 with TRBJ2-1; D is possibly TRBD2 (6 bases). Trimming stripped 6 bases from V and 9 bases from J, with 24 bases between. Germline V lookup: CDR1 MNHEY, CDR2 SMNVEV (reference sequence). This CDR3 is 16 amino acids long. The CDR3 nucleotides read TGTGCCAGCAGACCTCAATCCGGGACTCCCGCCTTTGAGCAGTTCTTC. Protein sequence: CASRPQSGTPAFEQFF.

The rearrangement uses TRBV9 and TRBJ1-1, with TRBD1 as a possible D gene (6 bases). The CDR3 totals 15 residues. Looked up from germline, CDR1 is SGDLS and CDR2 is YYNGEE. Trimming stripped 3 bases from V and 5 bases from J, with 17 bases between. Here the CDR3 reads CASSARDTSRTEAFF. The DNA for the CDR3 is TGTGCCAGCAGCGCCCGGGACACTTCTAGAACTGAAGCTTTCTTT.

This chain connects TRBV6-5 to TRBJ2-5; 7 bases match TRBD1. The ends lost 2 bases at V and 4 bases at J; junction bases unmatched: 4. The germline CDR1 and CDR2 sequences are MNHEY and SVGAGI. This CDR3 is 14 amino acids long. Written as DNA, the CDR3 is TGTGCCAGCAGTTACACGACAGGGAGAGAGACCCAGTACTTC. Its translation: CASSYTTGRETQYF.

The DNA for the CDR3 is TGTGCCATCACCGACGGGGGGAACACTGAAGCTTTCTTT. Its protein is CAITDGGNTEAFF. J is TRBJ1-1 and V is TRBV10-3, with a possible D match to TRBD1 (5 bases). This CDR3 is built from 13 residues. Trimming took 7 bases from V and 1 from J, leaving 10 bases between them. Germline V gene data show CDR1 as ENHRY and CDR2 as SYGVKD.

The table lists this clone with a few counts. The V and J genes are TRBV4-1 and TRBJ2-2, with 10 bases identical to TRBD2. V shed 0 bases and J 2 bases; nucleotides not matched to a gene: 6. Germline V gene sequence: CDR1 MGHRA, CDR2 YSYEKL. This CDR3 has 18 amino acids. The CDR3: CASSQEGGLAANTGELFF. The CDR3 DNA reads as TGCGCCAGCAGCCAAGAGGGAGGACTAGCGGCAAACACCGGGGAGCTGTTTTTT.